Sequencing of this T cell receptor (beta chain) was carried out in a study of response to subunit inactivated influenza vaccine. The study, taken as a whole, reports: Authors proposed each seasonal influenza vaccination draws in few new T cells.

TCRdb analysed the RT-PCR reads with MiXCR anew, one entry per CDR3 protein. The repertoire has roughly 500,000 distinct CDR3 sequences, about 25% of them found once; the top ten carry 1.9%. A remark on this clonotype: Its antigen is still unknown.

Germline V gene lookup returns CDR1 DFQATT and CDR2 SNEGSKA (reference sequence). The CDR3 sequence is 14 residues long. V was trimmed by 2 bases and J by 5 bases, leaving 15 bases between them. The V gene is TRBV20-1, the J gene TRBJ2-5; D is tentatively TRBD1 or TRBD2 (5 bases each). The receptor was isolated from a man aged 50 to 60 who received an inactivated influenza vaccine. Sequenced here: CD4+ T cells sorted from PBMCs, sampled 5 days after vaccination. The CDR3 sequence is CSARTIVWGETQYF. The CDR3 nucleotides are TGCAGTGCTAGAACGATAGTGTGGGGGGAGACCCAGTACTTC.